A single count supports the clone carrying this T cell receptor (beta chain). Its antigen is unknown. The record originates from a study of T cells after posttransplantation cyclophosphamide. The repertoire was sequenced with immunoSEQ multiplex PCR; TCRdb's copy has only in-frame clones and lacks some. The sample records tens of thousands of clones, roughly 92% being singletons. Study conclusions and caveats: Later post-transplant blood repertoires were often dominated by donor CD8+ memory clones.

The sequence was obtained from a woman aged 45-60 years in good health and a related stem cell transplant donor. Sequencing was performed on PBMCs.

The CDR3 coding sequence is TGCGCCAGCAGCCAGGGACTAGCGGGAGGGCCGGGTTACAATGAGCAGTTCTTC. Translating it yields CASSQGLAGGPGYNEQFF. The V and J genes are TRBV4-1 and TRBJ2-1, with 16 bases fitting TRBD2. J lost 4 bases, V lost 3 bases, and 6 bases had no gene match. This CDR3 contains 18 residues. Per germline, CDR1 MGHRA and CDR2 YSYEKL.